This paragraph covers one T cell receptor beta chain sequence. The antigen is undetermined. With 60 Vbeta and 13 Jbeta primers, the PCR was carried out. Only in-frame clones appear in the TCRdb table, and some are missing; sequencing was by immunoSEQ multiplex PCR. The sample carries around 180,000 clones, roughly three quarters recorded once. These data come from a study of cytomegalovirus exposure and HLA in healthy donors. Study-level findings and limits: Across donors, most TCRs were seen rarely, yet some public ones were widespread.

This CDR3 has 13 residues. The trim removed 6 bases at V and 5 bases at J, leaving 6 bases unmatched. The germline V gene has CDR1 PRHDT and CDR2 FYEKMQ (reference sequence). This rearrangement joins TRBV13 to TRBJ2-5; 7 positions agree with TRBD1. The TCR comes from a woman in her forties or fifties in good health and CMV-seronegative. The source material was PBMCs. CDR3 protein: CASRPKQGETQYF. CDR3 DNA sequence: TGTGCCAGCAGACCCAAACAGGGGGAGACCCAGTACTTC.